The 8 T cell receptor beta chains below were found in one sample sequenced in a study of T cells in localized non-small cell lung cancer. Assay: immunoSEQ multiplex PCR; the TCRdb copy retains only in-frame clones and omits some. The data show 65,000 to 80,000 clones, with approximately 84% seen just once and approximately 1.2% held by the top ten. The input for sequencing was peripheral blood, taken before any cancer treatment. The source is a female donor over 55 with stage I lung adenocarcinoma.

The rearrangement links TRBV11-3 to TRBJ1-1; D gene uncertain. The CDR3 sequence is 15 residues long. Trimming left V 1 base short and J 1 base short, with 10 bases between. In germline, CDR1 is SGHNT, CDR2 YENEEA. CDR3 amino acids: CASSLVPLPNTEAFF. The CDR3, as DNA: TGTGCCAGCAGCTTAGTCCCTCTCCCGAACACTGAAGCTTTCTTT.

Turning to this clone: This sample also contains other DNA sequences that code for the same CDR3. This chain links TRBV15 with TRBJ2-5, with D uncertain. CDR3 length: 14 residues. The germline CDR1 and CDR2 sequences are LNHNV and YYDKDF (reference sequence). The V and J ends lost 0 bases and 1 base respectively, with 6 bases between them. The CDR3 loop is CATSRDRGQETQYF. For the CDR3, the DNA is TGTGCCACCAGCAGAGATCGAGGCCAAGAGACCCAGTACTTC.

The chain carries TRBV6-1 and TRBJ1-6; D unclear. The CDR3 is 16 residues long. The germline V gene has CDR1 MNHNS and CDR2 SASEGT. The germline V and J ends were trimmed by 2 bases and 2 bases, with 10 bases remaining between them. DNA of the CDR3: TGTGCCAGCAGTGAATCTGGGTTGGCCTATAATTCACCCCTCCACTTT. Its protein product is CASSESGLAYNSPLHF.

This chain connects TRBV21-1 to TRBJ2-7. TRBV21-1 is tagged as a pseudogene. The CDR3 covers 11 residues. This CDR3 is CASSTPYEQYF. CDR3 bases: TGTGCCAGCAGCACCCCCTACGAGCAGTACTTC.

As regards this clone: This may be a read error: a much more frequent sequence differs by one nucleotide. This chain connects TRBV7-9 to TRBJ1-1; 7 bases match TRBD1. There are 13 residues in the CDR3. Per the germline V gene, CDR1 is SEHNR and CDR2 is FQNEAQ (reference sequence). V dropped 3 bases and J dropped 4; count of bases not matched to a gene: 2. In DNA, the CDR3 is TGTGCCAGCAGCTTGACAGGGTTCACTGAAGCTTTCTTT. Translation gives CASSLTGFTEAFF.

The rearrangement joins TRBV29-1 to TRBJ1-2; TRBD1 might be the D (6 bases). Germline CDR1 SQVTM, CDR2 ANQGSEA. The CDR3 is made up of 13 amino acids. Trimming removed 0 bases at V and 5 bases at J, with 10 bases between. As DNA, the CDR3 is TGCAGCGTTGAAGACGAGGACAGTTATGGCTACACCTTC. It specifies CSVEDEDSYGYTF. The variable domain in full, with the rest retrieved from reference TRBV29-1 and TRBJ1-2, is SAVISQKPSRDICQRGTSLTIQCQVDSQVTMMFWYRQQPGQSLTLIATANQGSEATYESGFVIDKFPISRPNLTFSTLTVSNMSPEDSSIYLCSVEDEDSYGYTFGSGTRLTVV.

The chain links TRBV19 to TRBJ2-2, with D uncertain. There are 15 residues in the CDR3. Germline V gives CDR1 LNHDA, CDR2 SQIVND (reference sequence). The V end lost 5 bases, the J end lost 2 bases, and 12 bases lay between the germline ends. CDR3 nucleotides: TGTGCCAGTAGTCTCGCGGCAGTAAACACCGGGGAGCTGTTTTTT. Its translation: CASSLAAVNTGELFF.

The rearrangement uses TRBV7-9 and TRBJ2-1; TRBD1 aligns across 10 bases. Looked up from germline, CDR1 is SEHNR and CDR2 is FQNEAQ (reference sequence). There are 17 residues in the CDR3. J gave up 9 bases and V 2 bases, and 13 bases lay outside the gene matches. The CDR3: CASSLPLDRGQRGEQFF. Here the CDR3 DNA reads TGTGCCAGCAGCTTACCTCTCGACAGGGGGCAAAGAGGTGAGCAGTTCTTC.